This T cell receptor beta chain was recovered during a study of blood T cell repertoires in COVID-19 (TCRdb year 2020). Background on the whole study: Samples from collaborators originated in the United States, Italy and Spain and spanned both the acute and convalescent phases of COVID-19. The material from the prospective study consisted of cDNA or gDNA derived from T cells, B-cell-depleted T cells, or PBMCs. The dataset comprised deeply sampled blood TCRbeta repertoires from subjects exposed to, actively infected with, or recovered from COVID-19. The repertoires were released in a freely available public database meant as a resource for research on the immune response to SARS-CoV-2. The samples were drawn from the first 160 participants of the ongoing ImmuneRACE study and from some 1,300 subjects provided by 6 global collaborators. Sample metadata almost always included a de-identified subject ID, COVID-19 status, age in years and sex. Where available, HLA class I and class II types were taken from metadata supplied by the sample provider and were not determined by assay-based typing. Results the study describes overall, beyond this receptor: How much clinical and demographic metadata was included differed by source and by participant, and the metadata was provided uncurated.

Participants in the prospective study were aged roughly 18 to 100 years, lived in approximately 26 United States geographic areas, and enrolled through a virtual design. To assign participants to cohorts, the prospective study relied on clinical history that participants themselves reported in a screening survey and a study questionnaire. Recovered participants in ImmuneRACE Cohort 3 were defined by two consecutive negative NP/OP PCR tests, clearance by a healthcare professional, or resolution of symptoms. Mobile phlebotomists in the prospective study collected whole blood, serum and a nasopharyngeal or oropharyngeal swab from every participant. Prospective study participants could optionally give additional blood draws and questionnaires over a roughly two-month period. Before DNA extraction, prospective study blood samples were shipped either frozen or at room temperature. TCRbeta CDR3 regions were amplified from genomic DNA by means of the immunoSEQ Assay, a bias-controlled multiplex PCR. The paper's processing steps were these. The number of nucleated cells in each sample was estimated by amplification of reference gene primers within the assay. To quantify the absolute abundance of each unique TCRbeta CDR3 rearrangement, sequence reads were collapsed and filtered. For each sample, productive Simpson clonality was calculated as the square root of Simpson's diversity index over productive rearrangements. TCRdb obtained this table from immuneACCESS and retained in-frame rearrangements with V and J assigned. These tables miss some clones; where compared with another copy, unresolved V genes account for less than half of the shortfall, and the remainder is unexplained. D and trimming were read from the DNA, whereas the V and J calls and clone size are those reported in that table. The sample data list more than 450,000 clones, and around 87% of these were observed just once. About 0.75% of the sample belongs to the ten largest clones.

The germline V gene (reference sequence) gives CDR1 as GTSNPN and CDR2 as SVGIG. The CDR3 covers 14 residues, taking in both the cysteine and the phenylalanine. The entry retains the CDR3 DNA only, 42 bases that are in frame from base 1. Relative to germline, V is 6 bases shorter and J is 4 bases shorter, with 15 bases between their ends. Comment on this clone: Its antigen specificity is not known. The record has no base qualities; no much larger clone is one base away.

Sequencing used PBMCs or T cells enriched from blood (not recorded which). This TCR was sampled from a woman between 18 and 29 years old who had recovered from COVID-19. The chain couples TRBV30 to TRBJ1-4; TRBD1 is a possible D gene, resting on 5 matching bases. The CDR3 region reads CACAPRALNEKLFF. The nucleotide sequence reads TGTGCCTGCGCCCCCAGGGCCCTTAATGAAAAACTGTTTTTT.